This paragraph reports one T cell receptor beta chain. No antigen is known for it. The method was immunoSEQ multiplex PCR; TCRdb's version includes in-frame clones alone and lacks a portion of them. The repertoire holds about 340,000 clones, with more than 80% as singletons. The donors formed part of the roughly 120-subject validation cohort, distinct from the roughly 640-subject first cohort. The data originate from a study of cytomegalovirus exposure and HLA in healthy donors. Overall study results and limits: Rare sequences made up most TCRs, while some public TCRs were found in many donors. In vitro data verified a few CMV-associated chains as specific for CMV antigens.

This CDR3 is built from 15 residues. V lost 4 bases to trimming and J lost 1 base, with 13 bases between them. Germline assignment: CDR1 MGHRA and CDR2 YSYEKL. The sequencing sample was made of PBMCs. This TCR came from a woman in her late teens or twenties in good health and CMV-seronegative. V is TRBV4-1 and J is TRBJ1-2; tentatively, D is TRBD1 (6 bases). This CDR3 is CASSLRQDSNYGYTF. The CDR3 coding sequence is TGCGCCAGCAGCCTACGACAGGATAGTAACTATGGCTACACCTTC.